This T cell receptor beta chain is drawn from a study of T cells in localized non-small cell lung cancer. Assay used: immunoSEQ multiplex PCR; TCRdb lists only in-frame clones, some missing. The table has about 2,800 clones, roughly a quarter seen once. Regarding the study as a whole: Overall survival was longer when the density of T cells in the blood was higher. Sequencing covered just one tumor region, so heterogeneity cannot be ruled out. Adjacent lung tissue had a median 57 of the top 100 clones found in the tumor.

Trimming left V 5 bases short and J 7 bases short, with 9 bases between. CDR3 size: 12 residues. Germline V gene sequence: CDR1 KGHSH, CDR2 LQKENI. This clone has only a few counts. Its antigen is not identified. The chain recombines TRBV18 with TRBJ2-1, with D unresolved. The TCR was taken from a female donor of 60 years or more with stage I lung adenocarcinoma. The specimen comprised lung tumor tissue, sampled before any cancer treatment. CDR3 coding DNA: TGTGCCAGCTCAAGAAAGGCGAATGAGCAGTTCTTC. Encoded protein: CASSRKANEQFF. The full variable domain, with the rest looked up from reference TRBV18 and TRBJ2-1, is NAGVMQNPRHLVRRRGQEARLRCSPMKGHSHVYWYRQLPEEGLKFMVYLQKENIIDESGMPKERFSAEFPKEGPSILRIQQVVRGDSAAYFCASSRKANEQFFGPGTRLTVL.